The source of this TCR beta chain is a study of blood T cell repertoires in COVID-19. Across the whole study: Samples representing acute and convalescent COVID-19 were sourced from the United States, Italy and Spain.

The CDR3 extends over 15 amino acids. V lost 2 bases and J 2 bases, leaving 10 bases between the germline ends. Germline V gene data show CDR1 as MDHEN and CDR2 as SYDVKM. Per the study methods: Amplifying reference gene primers gave estimates of nucleated cell counts. Measured with immunoSEQ multiplex PCR; TCRdb has only the in-frame clones, and not every one. V and J calls and clone size are those listed in that table; D and trimming were worked out from the DNA. The repertoire consists of 40,000 or so clones, with approximately 90% occurring once and the leading ten covering 3% to 4%. V usage is TRBV28 and J usage is TRBJ1-5; D is possibly TRBD1 (5 bases). Source material: peripheral blood. The clonotype was recovered from a human donor in a cohort sampled during active COVID-19. DNA for the CDR3: TGTGCCAGCAGTTTACTACCGGGGGGCAATCAGCCCCAGCATTTT. This sequence encodes CASSLLPGGNQPQHF.